This TCR beta chain was recorded in a study of blood T cell repertoires in COVID-19. Assay: immunoSEQ multiplex PCR; the TCRdb copy retains only in-frame clones and omits some. Among tens of thousands of clones listed, 81% were seen once. The V segment lost 2 bases and the J segment 1 base; nucleotides outside the gene matches: 10. The germline CDR1 and CDR2 sequences are SGHDN and FVKESK. This CDR3 is built from 18 residues. Material: peripheral blood. The chain carries TRBV14 and TRBJ2-7; 11 positions match TRBD2. The receptor comes from a man older than 75 with acute or convalescent COVID-19. The CDR3 spells CASSQTPKTSGTSYEQYF. CDR3 DNA: TGTGCCAGCAGCCAAACTCCTAAGACTAGCGGGACATCCTACGAGCAGTACTTC.